The rows below give T cell receptor beta chains drawn from one sample of a study of pediatric ulcerative colitis. TCRdb's copy holds only in-frame clones and misses some; the assay was immunoSEQ multiplex PCR. The data show 20,000 to 25,000 clones, 71% seen once. The sample comprised gut tissue. The receptor set was obtained from a boy aged 5-17 years with severe ulcerative colitis. CDR3s include the opening cysteine and the closing phenylalanine or tryptophan. D genes are given only for firm matches. Size is stated for part of the rows, as once, few or many counts, or as a class when the clone is expanded.

TRBJ1-4 | NA | NA | 14 | TRBV4-1 | CASSQEWANEKLFF | TGCGCCAGCAGCCAAGAGTGGGCTAATGAAAAACTGTTTTTT
TRBJ1-4 | once | TRBD1 | 16 | TRBV15 | CATSSQRGQGDEKLFF | TGTGCCACCAGCTCCCAAAGGGGACAGGGGGACGAAAAACTGTTTTTT
TRBJ1-3 | NA | NA | 18 | TRBV7-9 | CASTTGSRGVVRGNTIYF | TGTGCCAGCACCACCGGGAGCCGGGGGGTAGTGCGCGGAAACACCATATATTTT
TRBJ2-7 | NA | NA | 17 | TRBV13 | CASSYRQDKFMEYEQYF | TGTGCCAGCAGTTATCGTCAGGACAAATTTATGGAATACGAGCAGTACTTC
TRBJ1-1 | NA | TRBD1 | 14 | TRBV10-3 | CAITRDSEGTEAFF | TGTGCCATCACCCGGGACAGCGAGGGAACTGAAGCTTTCTTT
TRBJ1-3 | medium-sized | NA | 13 | TRBV5-4 | CASSFYSGNTIYF | TGTGCCAGCAGCTTTTACTCTGGAAACACCATATATTTT
TRBJ2-5 | NA | NA | 15 | TRBV7-9 | CASSSPDSGRETQYF | TGTGCCAGCAGCTCGCCCGATAGCGGTCGGGAGACCCAGTACTTC
TRBJ2-1 | once | NA | 15 | TRBV5-4 | CASSLAGSPYNEQFF | TGTGCCAGCAGCTTGGCCGGAAGTCCTTACAATGAGCAGTTCTTC
TRBJ2-3 | NA | TRBD2 | 16 | TRBV25-1 | CASSSWERGGTDTQYF | TGTGCCAGCAGCTCGTGGGAGCGGGGGGGCACAGATACGCAGTATTTT
TRBJ2-2 | NA | NA | 14 | TRBV7-8 | CASSLAGYTGELFF | TGTGCCAGCAGCTTAGCGGGGTATACCGGGGAGCTGTTTTTT
TRBJ1-3 | once | TRBD1 | 15 | TRBV5-1 | CASSSAGTAMGTIYF | TGCGCCAGCAGCTCCGCCGGGACAGCCATGGGCACCATATATTTT
TRBJ2-7 | NA | NA | 13 | TRBV7-6 | CASSFGQSYEQYF | TGTGCCAGCAGCTTCGGACAGAGCTACGAGCAGTACTTC
TRBJ1-2 | NA | NA | 13 | TRBV5-6 | CASSPGPNYGYTF | TGTGCCAGCAGCCCCGGACCTAACTATGGCTACACCTTC
TRBJ2-1 | NA | NA | 13 | TRBV18 | CASSSDRLLEQFF | TGTGCCAGCTCTAGCGACAGACTATTGGAGCAGTTCTTC
TRBJ2-2 | few | NA | 15 | TRBV5-4 | CASSSQMWNTGELFF | TGTGCCAGCAGCTCTCAGATGTGGAACACCGGGGAGCTGTTTTTT
TRBJ2-5 | NA | NA | 14 | TRBV7-6 | CASSPRLVSETQYF | TGTGCCAGCAGCCCGAGACTAGTCTCAGAGACCCAGTACTTC
TRBJ2-3 | NA | NA | 15 | TRBV5-4 | CASSPAGTSTDTQYF | TGTGCCAGCAGCCCGGCAGGGACTAGCACAGATACGCAGTATTTT
TRBJ2-1 | few | NA | 17 | TRBV7-9 | CASSPQGSNRVLNEQFF | TGTGCCAGCAGCCCCCAGGGGTCAAACAGGGTTCTCAATGAGCAGTTCTTC
TRBJ2-7 | NA | TRBD1 | 15 | TRBV5-4 | CASSLGSGTAYEQYF | TGTGCCAGCAGCTTGGGATCCGGGACAGCCTACGAGCAGTACTTC
TRBJ2-7 | NA | NA | 11 | TRBV6-6 | CASTSGTEQYF | TGTGCCAGCACCTCGGGGACCGAGCAGTACTTC
TRBJ1-6 | few | NA | 12 | TRBV28 | CASSSGGSPLHF | TGTGCCAGCAGTTCAGGTGGTTCACCCCTCCACTTT
TRBJ1-3 | NA | NA | 14 | TRBV9 | CASSIAVSGNTIYF | TGTGCCAGCAGCATAGCGGTCTCTGGAAACACCATATATTTT
TRBJ1-2 | NA | NA | 16 | TRBV30 | CAWSSHGTTANYGYTF | TGTGCCTGGAGTTCCCATGGGACCACAGCTAACTATGGCTACACCTTC
TRBJ1-5 | few | TRBD1 | 15 | TRBV7-8 | CASSLGQGGYQPQHF | TGTGCCAGCAGCTTAGGACAGGGTGGTTATCAGCCCCAGCATTTT
TRBJ1-1 | NA | TRBD1 | 13 | TRBV5-1 | CASSSDRGTEAFF | TGCGCCAGCAGTTCGGACAGGGGGACTGAAGCTTTCTTT
TRBJ1-4 | NA | NA | 14 | TRBV5-1 | CASTEGGSNEKLFF | TGCGCCAGCACCGAGGGAGGGAGTAATGAAAAACTGTTTTTT
TRBJ1-1 | NA | NA | 15 | TRBV5-4 | CASSQPDGTNTEAFF | TGTGCCAGCAGCCAACCGGACGGAACGAACACTGAAGCTTTCTTT
TRBJ2-7 | NA | NA | 13 | TRBV2 | CASSRLGAAEQYF | TGTGCCAGCAGTAGGCTGGGGGCGGCCGAGCAGTACTTC
TRBJ1-5 | NA | TRBD1 | 14 | TRBV2 | CASSGGQGGQPQHF | TGTGCCAGCAGTGGCGGACAGGGCGGACAGCCCCAGCATTTT
TRBJ2-7 | NA | TRBD2 | 13 | TRBV30 | CAWSSSGGDEQYF | TGTGCCTGGAGCTCTAGCGGAGGTGACGAGCAGTACTTC
TRBJ2-7 | few | NA | 15 | TRBV6-4 | CASRCTVRGGLEQYF | TGTGCCAGCAGATGCACCGTCAGAGGGGGACTGGAGCAGTACTTC
TRBJ2-1 | NA | NA | 16 | TRBV2 | CASTEGEPSSYNEQFF | TGTGCCAGCACCGAGGGAGAACCTAGCTCCTACAATGAGCAGTTCTTC
TRBJ2-7 | NA | NA | 11 | TRBV18 | CASSPLHEQYF | TGTGCCAGCTCACCACTCCACGAGCAGTACTTC
TRBJ2-7 | few | TRBD1 | 14 | TRBV28 | CASATGAASYEQYF | TGTGCCAGCGCAACAGGGGCCGCTTCCTACGAGCAGTACTTC
TRBJ1-2 | NA | TRBD1 | 14 | TRBV28 | CAGRTGTGIYGYTF | TGTGCCGGCAGGACCGGGACAGGGATCTATGGCTACACCTTC
TRBJ2-5 | medium-sized | NA | 14 | TRBV6-5 | CASSYSIGGETQYF | TGTGCCAGCAGTTACTCTATCGGCGGGGAGACCCAGTACTTC
TRBJ1-2 | few | TRBD1 | 14 | TRBV6-6 | CASSWDRRNYGYTF | TGTGCCAGCAGTTGGGACAGACGAAACTATGGCTACACCTTC
TRBJ2-3 | few | TRBD1 | 14 | TRBV19 | CASSIGGQGAAQYF | TGTGCCAGTAGTATAGGGGGACAGGGGGCAGCGCAGTATTTT
TRBJ2-3 | NA | NA | 14 | TRBV7-2 | CASAGRGGTDTQYF | TGTGCCAGCGCGGGTAGGGGGGGCACAGATACGCAGTATTTT
TRBJ2-7 | NA | NA | 15 | TRBV19 | CASSDSQQGTYEQYF | TGTGCCAGTAGTGACTCCCAACAGGGCACATACGAGCAGTACTTC
TRBJ2-1 | NA | NA | 13 | TRBV7-3 | CASSLYLEGEQFF | TGTGCCAGCAGCTTATACCTCGAGGGTGAGCAGTTCTTC
TRBJ1-1 | NA | NA | 12 | TRBV27 | CASGNHPHEAFF | TGTGCCAGCGGCAATCATCCCCATGAAGCTTTCTTT
TRBJ1-1 | few | NA | 13 | TRBV5-4 | CASSARVSDLAFF | TGTGCCAGCAGCGCCAGGGTATCCGATCTAGCTTTCTTT
TRBJ1-6 | NA | NA | 13 | TRBV7-2 | CASSSPVNSPLHF | TGTGCCAGCAGCTCTCCAGTGAATTCACCCCTCCACTTT
TRBJ2-7 | NA | NA | 14 | TRBV5-4 | CASSWDLNSYEQYF | TGTGCCAGCAGCTGGGACCTAAACTCCTACGAGCAGTACTTC
TRBJ2-7 | NA | NA | 12 | TRBV11-1 | CASSMDRDEQYF | TGTGCCAGCAGCATGGACAGAGACGAGCAGTACTTC
TRBJ1-2 | NA | NA | 12 | TRBV30 | CAWRSPTEGYTF | TGTGCCTGGAGGAGCCCGACAGAAGGCTACACCTTC
TRBJ2-3 | NA | NA | 14 | TRBV4-2 | CASSLRVGTDTQYF | TGTGCCAGCAGCCTCCGGGTGGGCACAGATACGCAGTATTTT
TRBJ1-1 | few | NA | 14 | TRBV2 | CASRKDGMNTEAFF | TGTGCCAGCAGAAAAGACGGGATGAACACTGAAGCTTTCTTT
TRBJ1-2 | NA | TRBD1 | 13 | TRBV30 | CAWGRQGNYGYTF | TGTGCCTGGGGTAGACAGGGGAACTATGGCTACACCTTC
TRBJ2-2 | once | NA | 14 | TRBV7-9 | CASSLEIGSGELFF | TGTGCCAGCAGCTTAGAAATAGGGTCCGGGGAGCTGTTTTTT
TRBJ1-4 | NA | NA | 14 | TRBV15 | CATSRDRGAEKLFF | TGTGCCACCAGCAGAGACAGAGGAGCAGAAAAACTGTTTTTT
TRBJ1-1 | NA | NA | 12 | TRBV2 | CASSVGFTEAFF | TGTGCCAGCAGTGTGGGGTTCACTGAAGCTTTCTTT
TRBJ2-1 | NA | TRBD2 | 14 | TRBV18 | CASSPPSRREEQFF | TGTGCCAGCTCACCACCTTCGAGGCGGGAGGAGCAGTTCTTC
TRBJ1-5 | NA | NA | 17 | TRBV4-1 | CASSQTGTGYSNQPQHF | TGCGCCAGCAGCCAAACCGGGACGGGTTATAGCAATCAGCCCCAGCATTTT
TRBJ1-1 | NA | TRBD1 | 15 | TRBV18 | CASSLQGASNTEAFF | TGTGCCAGCTCACTACAGGGGGCCAGCAACACTGAAGCTTTCTTT
TRBJ2-7 | NA | TRBD1 | 16 | TRBV7-2 | CASSSQPAGGIDEQYF | TGTGCCAGCAGCTCACAGCCGGCAGGGGGCATCGACGAGCAGTACTTC
TRBJ2-4 | NA | TRBD1 | 14 | TRBV11-2 | CASSPGTGGVIQYF | TGTGCCAGCAGCCCCGGGACAGGGGGCGTCATTCAGTACTTC
TRBJ2-7 | NA | TRBD2 | 16 | TRBV7-9 | CASSSTGTSGFYEQYF | TGTGCCAGCAGCTCGACTGGGACTAGCGGTTTCTACGAGCAGTACTTC